One sample yielded the 10 T cell receptor beta chains listed below, sequenced in a study of beta chain features in type 1 diabetes. The authors reverse transcribed all of the isolated RNA, so sequencing captured expressed TCRB transcripts. TCRdb's table, derived via immunoSEQ multiplex PCR, lists solely in-frame clones and lacks some. The sample has roughly 47,000 clones; 35% to 55% are singletons. Study-level results: Researchers report that Type 1 diabetes patients had moderately but significantly shorter TCRB CDR3s across all four CD4+ subsets.

Which antigens these TCRs recognize remains unknown. The specimen sequenced was stem cell memory CD4+ T cells from blood. The source is a man aged 25-45 years with type 1 diabetes.

This chain joins TRBV6-6 and TRBJ2-7; no reliable D call. This CDR3 is built from 12 residues. Germline-derived CDR1 and CDR2 are MNHNY and SVGAGI (reference sequence). The ends were cut back, 4 bases at V and 3 bases at J, with 7 bases in the middle. CDR3 in amino acids: CASSWANYEQYF. The CDR3 DNA reads as TGTGCCAGCAGTTGGGCTAACTACGAGCAGTACTTC.

This clone has only a few counts. This chain connects TRBV2 to TRBJ1-1; maybe TRBD1 (6 bases). There are 12 residues in the CDR3. V was shortened by 8 bases and J by 4 bases, with 11 bases between the two germline ends. Looked up from germline, CDR1 is SNHLY and CDR2 is FYNNEI. DNA of the CDR3: TGTGCCAGCGAAACAGGGTCCACTGAAGCTTTCTTT. Its translation: CASETGSTEAFF.

The chain links TRBV19 to TRBJ1-2; D unclear. Trimming removed 3 bases at V and 9 bases at J, with 11 bases between. The CDR3 extends over 12 amino acids. Germline V gene sequence: CDR1 LNHDA, CDR2 SQIVND (reference sequence). Here the CDR3 DNA reads TGTGCCAGTAGTATCTGGGAGCATAGCTACACCTTC. Its protein product is CASSIWEHSYTF.

This clone was picked up a small number of times. As DNA, the CDR3 is TGTGCCATCAGTGGACAGGGTTATGGCTACACCTTC. It encodes CAISGQGYGYTF. V gene TRBV10-3 combines with J gene TRBJ1-2; TRBD1 agrees at 7 bases. The germline gives CDR1 ENHRY, CDR2 SYGVKD. The J segment lost 5 bases and the V segment lost 4 bases, leaving 1 base of the junction unmatched. CDR3 length: 12 residues.

The rearrangement joins TRBV4-3 to TRBJ1-2, with D unclear. CDR3 length: 14 residues. V was trimmed by 1 base and J by 4 bases, leaving 10 bases between them. CDR1 and CDR2 from the germline V gene are LGHNA and YSLEER. Here the CDR3 DNA reads TGCGCCAGCAGCCAAGTAAAGGACTTCTATGGCTACACCTTC. The encoded protein is CASSQVKDFYGYTF.

The chain employs TRBV6-1 and TRBJ1-1; 7 bases fit TRBD1. CDR3 length: 15 residues. The germline gives CDR1 MNHNS, CDR2 SASEGT. V lost 2 bases to trimming and J lost 8 bases; unmatched junction nucleotides: 11. CDR3: CASSERQGTLLEAFF. CDR3 nucleotides: TGTGCCAGCAGTGAACGACAGGGAACCCTACTGGAAGCTTTCTTT.

The chain links TRBV5-1 to TRBJ1-4; D perhaps matches TRBD1 (5 bases). Germline CDR1 is SGHRS and CDR2 is YFSETQ. CDR3 length equals 17 residues. V lost 0 bases and J 7 bases, leaving 19 bases between the germline ends. The CDR3 reads CASSLAPGTAQGEKLFF. Written as DNA, the CDR3 is TGCGCCAGCAGCTTGGCTCCAGGAACGGCTCAGGGTGAAAAACTGTTTTTT.

This clone was recorded a few times. The V call is TRBV28, the J call TRBJ1-2; TRBD1 matches 7 bases. Trimming at V came to 10 bases and at J to 4 bases, leaving 6 bases not matched to a gene. The CDR3 covers 12 residues. CDR1 and CDR2 (germline): MDHEN, SYDVKM. The CDR3 here is CATLWDSYGYTF. The CDR3 coding sequence is TGTGCCACCCTTTGGGACAGCTATGGCTACACCTTC.

This clone showed up just a few times. The chain has TRBV7-2 and TRBJ2-7; 7 positions agree with TRBD2. With 2 bases clipped from V and 2 bases from J, the junction kept 3 bases outside the gene matches. The CDR3 is 14 amino acids. The V gene's germline CDR1 is SGHTA and CDR2 FQGNSA. CDR3 nucleotides: TGTGCCAGCAGCTTAAGTCTAGCGGCCTACGAGCAGTACTTC. This gives the protein CASSLSLAAYEQYF.

The chain uses TRBV2 and TRBJ2-3, with D maybe TRBD2 (7 bases). With 0 bases removed from V and 4 bases from J, the gap between germline ends came to 14 bases. The CDR3 spans 16 residues. Germline CDR1 SNHLY, CDR2 FYNNEI. CDR3 amino acids: CASSEALSGTSDTQYF. For the CDR3, the DNA is TGTGCCAGCAGTGAAGCGCTGAGCGGGACATCAGATACGCAGTATTTT.